The present TCR beta chain was sequenced within a study of OX40 agonist ivuxolimab in advanced cancers. V was pared by 0 bases and J by 11 bases, with 11 bases between. Germline-derived CDR1 and CDR2 are SGHRS and YFSETQ. CDR3 length equals 13 residues. Here immunoSEQ multiplex PCR was the method, and the copy in TCRdb shows in-frame clones only, minus some. The sample has approximately 60,000 clones; approximately 80% are singletons. V is TRBV5-1 and J is TRBJ1-4; D is possibly TRBD1 (5 bases). The receptor was isolated from an adult with an advanced solid tumor such as melanoma, head and neck, liver or kidney cancer. The input for sequencing was CD4+ or CD8+ T cells sorted from blood, taken in a trial of the OX40 agonist ivuxolimab. This CDR3 is CASSLGGVGKLFF. The CDR3 DNA reads as TGCGCCAGCAGCTTGGGAGGGGTAGGGAAACTGTTTTTT.